Given below is one T cell receptor (beta chain) in context. This sample stems from a study of shared clonotypes between healthy human individuals. Measured with immunoSEQ multiplex PCR; TCRdb has only the in-frame clones, and not every one. The sample yields 2 million to 3 million clones, 93% seen once. The CDR3 totals 14 residues. Trimming took 5 bases from V and 5 from J, leaving 13 bases between them. Germline V lookup: CDR1 SGHTA, CDR2 FQGNSA. This sequence joins TRBV7-2 and TRBJ1-5; D is possibly TRBD1 (5 bases). The specimen was naive CD4+ T cells from PBMCs. Documented subset: CD45RA+ positively selected. The TCR sequence derives from a man between 18 and 29 years old in good health. Some clones in this sample may be carry-over from other donors' samples. CDR3 nucleotides: TGTGCCAGCAGCCCTCCCGGGGCTTATCAGCCCCAGCATTTT. Protein: CASSPPGAYQPQHF.